This T cell receptor beta chain was observed in a study of PD-1 blockade in classical Hodgkin lymphoma. Study findings and constraints: Unlike CD8+ TCR diversity, which did not rise significantly by C4D1, CD4+ TCR diversity did. Whoever responded completely had baseline diversity much like that seen in newly diagnosed patients. After ASCT, patients who started nivolumab under 1 year later were excluded.

Sequencing used immunoSEQ multiplex PCR; TCRdb keeps in-frame clones, though not all of them. There are around 45,000 clones in the sample; roughly 70% occur only once, and about 3% lies in the top ten. Trimming took off 1 base at V and 6 bases at J, with 14 bases between the two ends. The CDR3 runs 14 residues. Germline V CDR1 and CDR2: SGDLS, YYNGEE. Relapse after autologous stem cell transplantation occurred in every patient, and brentuximab vedotin exposure varied. Under best response, outcomes were complete response, partial response or progressive disease. In the case of this clone: Antigen specificity is unknown.

This chain uses TRBV9 with TRBJ2-7, with D possibly being TRBD2 (6 bases). The TCR originated in a human donor with classical Hodgkin lymphoma. This specimen consisted of peripheral blood mononuclear cells (PBMCs), obtained before the second cycle of nivolumab. The CDR3 reads CASSVQASRGEQYF. The CDR3 DNA is TGTGCCAGCAGCGTACAGGCATCGCGGGGCGAGCAGTACTTC.